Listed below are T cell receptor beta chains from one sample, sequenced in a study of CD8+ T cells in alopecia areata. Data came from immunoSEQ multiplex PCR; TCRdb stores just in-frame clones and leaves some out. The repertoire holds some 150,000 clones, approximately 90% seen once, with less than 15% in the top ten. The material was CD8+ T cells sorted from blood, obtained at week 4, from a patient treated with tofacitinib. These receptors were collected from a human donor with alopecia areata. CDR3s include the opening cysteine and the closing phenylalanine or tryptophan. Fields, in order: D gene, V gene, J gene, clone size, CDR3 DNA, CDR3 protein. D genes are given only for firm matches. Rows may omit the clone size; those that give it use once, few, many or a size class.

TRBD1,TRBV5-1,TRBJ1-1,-,TGCGCCAGCAGCCCGACAGGGGTGGACACTGAAGCTTTCTTT,CASSPTGVDTEAFF
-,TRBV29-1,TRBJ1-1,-,TGCAGCGTTGCGGTTACTGAAGCTTTCTTT,CSVAVTEAFF
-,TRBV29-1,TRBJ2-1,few,TGCAGCGTTGCCCTCGGCAGGGTTACCGATGAGCAGTTCTTC,CSVALGRVTDEQFF
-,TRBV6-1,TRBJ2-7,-,TGTGCCAGCAGTGAAGGGTTGCGGAGCTCCTACGAGCAGTACTTC,CASSEGLRSSYEQYF
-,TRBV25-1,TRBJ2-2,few,TGTGCCAGCAGTGATCTAACCGGGGAGCTGTTTTTT,CASSDLTGELFF
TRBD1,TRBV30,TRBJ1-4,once,TGTGCCTGGAGTTACGAATACGTCGGGACAGCACGAGAAAAACTGTTTTTT,CAWSYEYVGTAREKLFF
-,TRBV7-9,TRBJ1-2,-,TGTGCCAGCAGCCCAAATACGGGGGCCGGGGTATATGGCTACACCTTC,CASSPNTGAGVYGYTF
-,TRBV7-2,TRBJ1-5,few,TGTGCCAGCAGCCCCGAGGGGCAGGCACACAATCAGCCCCAGCATTTT,CASSPEGQAHNQPQHF
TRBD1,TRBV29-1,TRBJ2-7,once,TGCAGCGTTGTCCCCGGGACAGACTCCTACGAGCAGTACTTC,CSVVPGTDSYEQYF
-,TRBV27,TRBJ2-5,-,TGTGCCAGCAGTACCCGGGACCCAATAGGAGGGATCCAAGAGACCCAGTACTTC,CASSTRDPIGGIQETQYF
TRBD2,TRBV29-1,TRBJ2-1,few,TGCAGCGCTCCTAAGGGGGGACTAGGAGGATATGAGCAGTTCTTC,CSAPKGGLGGYEQFF
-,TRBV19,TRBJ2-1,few,TGTGCCAGTAGTCTTGATCGCTACAATGAGCAGTTCTTC,CASSLDRYNEQFF
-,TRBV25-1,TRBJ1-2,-,TGTGCCAGCAGTGAGATAAACTCCCGGGGACCCTATGGCTACACCTTC,CASSEINSRGPYGYTF
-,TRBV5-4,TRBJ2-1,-,TGTGCCAGCAGCTGGGGGGAAGGGGGAATCTACAATGAGCAGTTCTTC,CASSWGEGGIYNEQFF
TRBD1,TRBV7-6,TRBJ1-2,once,TGTGCCAGCAGCCCAGGGGGGCGGCCGACCACCTATGGCTACACCTTC,CASSPGGRPTTYGYTF
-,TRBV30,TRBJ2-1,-,TGTGCCTGGAGTTTCAATGAGCAGTTCTTC,CAWSFNEQFF
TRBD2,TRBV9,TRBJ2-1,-,TGTGCCAGCAGCGAGGGGGCGGGAGGGCCGAATGAGCAGTTCTTC,CASSEGAGGPNEQFF
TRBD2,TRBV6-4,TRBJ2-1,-,TGTGCCAGCAAAACTCTAGCGGGAGGGCCGAATGAGCAGTTCTTC,CASKTLAGGPNEQFF
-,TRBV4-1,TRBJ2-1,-,TGCGCCAGCAGCCACTTTGATGGGGAGCAGTTCTTC,CASSHFDGEQFF
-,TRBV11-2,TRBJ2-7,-,TGTGCCAGCAGCACAAGGACGGCCACCTACGAGCAGTACTTC,CASSTRTATYEQYF
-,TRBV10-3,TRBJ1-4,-,TGTGCCATCAGTGGGACAAGAGATGCAACTAATGAAAAACTGTTTTTT,CAISGTRDATNEKLFF
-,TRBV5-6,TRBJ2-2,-,TGTGCCAGCAGCCTTGGGCTATCGCCCGGGGAGCTGTTTTTT,CASSLGLSPGELFF
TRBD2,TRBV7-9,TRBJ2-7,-,TGTGCCAGCAGGTCCCCCGGGACTAGCGGGAGTTACGAGCAGTACTTC,CASRSPGTSGSYEQYF
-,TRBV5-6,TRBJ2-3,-,TGTGCCAGCAGCCCCGAAGGGGGTGATACGCAGTATTTT,CASSPEGGDTQYF
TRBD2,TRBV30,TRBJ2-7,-,TGTGCCTGGAGTGATCGACTAGCGGGAGAAGGATACGAGCAGTACTTC,CAWSDRLAGEGYEQYF
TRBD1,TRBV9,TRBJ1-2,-,TGTGCCAGCAGCGCGAGTGGGACAGCTAACTATGGCTACACCTTC,CASSASGTANYGYTF
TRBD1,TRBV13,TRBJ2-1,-,TGTGCCAGCAGCCGGGACAGGGGGCGATGGAATGAGCAGTTCTTC,CASSRDRGRWNEQFF
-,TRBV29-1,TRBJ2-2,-,TGCAGCGTTTCTAAACCGAACACCGGGGAGCTGTTTTTT,CSVSKPNTGELFF
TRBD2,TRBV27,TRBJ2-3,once,TGTGCCAGCAGTTTGCGGGGGAGCACAGATACGCAGTATTTT,CASSLRGSTDTQYF
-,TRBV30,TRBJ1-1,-,TGTGCCTGGAGTGTAATCGAAGGGTATTGGGCTTTCTTT,CAWSVIEGYWAFF
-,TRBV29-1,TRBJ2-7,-,TGCAGCGTTGAATGGCCCGCCGGGGAGCAGTACTTC,CSVEWPAGEQYF
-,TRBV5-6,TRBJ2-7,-,TGTGCCAGCAGCTACACCGACAGGAGCTACGAGCAGTACTTC,CASSYTDRSYEQYF
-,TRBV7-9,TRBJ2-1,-,TGTGCCAGCAGCTTAGTATTGGGCAATGAGCAGTTCTTC,CASSLVLGNEQFF
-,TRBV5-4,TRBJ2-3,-,TGTGCCAGCAGAACTTGGGGTCAGCCCACATATACGCAGTATTTT,CASRTWGQPTYTQYF
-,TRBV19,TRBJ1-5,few,TGTGCCAGTAGTCCCGGACCGACCAATCAGCCCCAGCATTTT,CASSPGPTNQPQHF